The 22 T cell receptor beta chains listed next were all sequenced from one sample in a study of monozygotic twins with inflammatory bowel disease (dated by TCRdb to the late 2010s). Libraries came from 5' RACE. Sequencing instrument: Illumina HiSeq 2500. TCRdb reanalyzed the reads, keeping one entry per CDR3 protein sequence and omitting DNA. The sample's own table lists about 160,000 distinct CDR3 sequences. The top ten hold 2% to 3% of the sample. The sequenced sample was blood. The source of these receptors is a human donor with ulcerative colitis or Crohn's disease, or a healthy co-twin of an affected twin (not recorded which).

The gene calls are TRBV24-1 and TRBJ2-7; TCRdb's D call of TRBD2 is untestable without DNA. Germline-derived CDR1 and CDR2 are KGHDR and SFDVKD. The CDR3 covers 14 residues. CDR3 region: CATSPAGGPYEQYF.

The rearrangement joins TRBV7-2 to TRBJ2-1; there is no DNA to check the TCRdb D call of TRBD1. The CDR3 covers 15 residues. Germline loops: CDR1 SGHTA, CDR2 FQGNSA. The CDR3: CASSLGDSSYNEQFF. Together with reference TRBV7-2 and TRBJ2-1, the CDR3 gives the full variable domain: GAGVSQSPSNKVTEKGKDVELRCDPISGHTALYWYRQSLGQGLEFLIYFQGNSAPDKSGLPSDRFSAERTGGSVSTLTIQRTQQEDSAVYLCASSLGDSSYNEQFFGPGTRLTVL.

The chain recombines TRBV5-1 with TRBJ2-5. This CDR3 spans 12 amino acids. CDR1 is SGHRS and CDR2 is YFSETQ in the germline V gene. CDR3 loop: CASTLGQETQYF.

The chain carries TRBV20-1 and TRBJ2-5; absent DNA, TCRdb's TRBD1 call cannot be checked. The CDR3 spans 15 residues. Germline V CDR1 and CDR2: DFQATT, SNEGSKA (reference sequence). The CDR3 sequence is CSARDSGTGLETQYF.

This rearrangement joins TRBV5-1 to TRBJ2-1; TCRdb gives TRBD1 as the D gene, but with no DNA this cannot be confirmed. The CDR3 contains 14 residues. Germline V gene lookup returns CDR1 SGHRS and CDR2 YFSETQ. The CDR3 is CASSLGQGDNEQFF.

The chain carries TRBV6-2 or TRBV6-3 and TRBJ1-1; no DNA is available, so the TRBD1 call from TCRdb remains unchecked. Germline CDR1 is MNHEY and CDR2 is SVGEGT. CDR3 length: 16 residues. CDR3 in amino acids: CASSYSEDRLNTEAFF.

V usage is TRBV24-1 and J usage is TRBJ2-1; TCRdb outputs TRBD1, but without DNA this stays unchecked. CDR3 size: 16 residues. Per germline, CDR1 KGHDR and CDR2 SFDVKD. The CDR3 is CATSAPEGGVPMKQFF.

This chain uses TRBV9 with TRBJ2-2; TCRdb's D call of TRBD1 is untestable without DNA. The CDR3 is 15 amino acids. Looked up from germline, CDR1 is SGDLS and CDR2 is YYNGEE. The CDR3 sequence: CASSVQGIGSGELFF.

V usage is TRBV12-3 or TRBV12-4 and J usage is TRBJ2-7; the D call from TCRdb, TRBD2, cannot be confirmed without DNA. CDR3 length equals 16 residues. The CDR3 sequence: CASSPGTSGGSYEQYF.

This sequence joins TRBV12-3 or TRBV12-4 and TRBJ1-4; the D call of TRBD1 rests on TCRdb alone, since no DNA is present to check it. CDR3 size: 14 residues. The CDR3 reads CASTIDRVGEKLFF.

CDR3 residues: CASSLVRYYEQYF. V and J are TRBV7-2 and TRBJ2-7. Germline assignment: CDR1 SGHTA and CDR2 FQGNSA. The CDR3 extends over 13 amino acids. The whole variable domain, filled in from reference TRBV7-2 and TRBJ2-7, reads GAGVSQSPSNKVTEKGKDVELRCDPISGHTALYWYRQSLGQGLEFLIYFQGNSAPDKSGLPSDRFSAERTGGSVSTLTIQRTQQEDSAVYLCASSLVRYYEQYFGPGTRLTVT.

This chain connects TRBV7-2 to TRBJ2-7; with no DNA, the TCRdb D assignment of TRBD2 cannot be verified. The CDR3 sequence is 14 residues long. The germline V gene has CDR1 SGHTA and CDR2 FQGNSA. CDR3 region: CASSLVVRGYEQYF.

V and J are TRBV7-9 and TRBJ1-4; TCRdb names TRBD1, which stays unverified in the absence of DNA. The CDR3 has 15 amino acids. Germline CDR1 and CDR2: SEHNR and FQNEAQ (reference sequence). CDR3 sequence: CASSVPRGRNEKLFF. The whole variable domain, filled in from reference TRBV7-9 and TRBJ1-4, reads DTGVSQNPRHKITKRGQNVTFRCDPISEHNRLYWYRQTLGQGPEFLTYFQNEAQLEKSRLLSDRFSAERPKGSFSTLEIQRTEQGDSAMYLCASSVPRGRNEKLFFGSGTQLSVL.

The chain is built from TRBV5-1 and TRBJ1-1. CDR3 length: 14 residues. Germline V gene sequence: CDR1 SGHRS, CDR2 YFSETQ. The CDR3 sequence is CASSLRGAGTEAFF.

The chain combines TRBV20-1 with TRBJ2-1; the D gene TCRdb calls, TRBD1, cannot be checked with no DNA. CDR3 length: 16 amino acids. Germline CDR1 is DFQATT and CDR2 is SNEGSKA (reference sequence). CDR3 sequence: CSAKKQFGVGGNEQFF.

This chain links TRBV3-1 with TRBJ2-7; TCRdb selects TRBD2, and the lack of DNA leaves this call unchecked. Germline CDR1 and CDR2: LGHDT and YNNKEL (reference sequence). CDR3 length: 16 amino acids. The CDR3 region is CASSQDTSGSRYEQYF.

The genes are TRBV5-1 and TRBJ1-4. CDR1 and CDR2 from the germline V gene are SGHRS and YFSETQ. The length of the CDR3 is 15 residues. The CDR3 sequence is CASSLAQLELEKLFF.

The chain has TRBV6-1 and TRBJ2-2; TCRdb's assignment of TRBD1 cannot be checked, as there is no DNA. The CDR3 is made up of 16 amino acids. Germline lookup yields CDR1 MNHNS and CDR2 SASEGT. CDR3 protein: CASSAHRGANTGELFF.

The chain couples TRBV9 to TRBJ2-7. The germline CDR1 and CDR2 sequences are SGDLS and YYNGEE. The CDR3 consists of 13 residues. This CDR3 is CASSVNSGTEQYF. The entire variable domain, with the rest obtained from reference TRBV9 and TRBJ2-7, is as follows: DSGVTQTPKHLITATGQRVTLRCSPRSGDLSVYWYQQSLDQGLQFLIQYYNGEERAKGNILERFSAQQFPDLHSELNLSSLELGDSALYFCASSVNSGTEQYFGPGTRLTVT.

The J gene is TRBJ1-1, the V gene TRBV5-5; checking the TCRdb D call of TRBD1 is not possible without DNA. The V gene's germline CDR1 is SGHKS and CDR2 YYEKEE (reference sequence). CDR3 length: 13 amino acids. CDR3 amino acids: CASSLMGASEAFF.

V usage is TRBV11-1 and J usage is TRBJ2-1; TCRdb designates TRBD2, a call that cannot be tested without DNA. This CDR3 is 16 amino acids long. Germline values: CDR1 SGHAT, CDR2 FQDESV (reference sequence). CDR3 loop: CASSLAGLASYNEQFF.

V usage is TRBV29-1 and J usage is TRBJ1-2; TCRdb returns TRBD1, unconfirmable since there is no DNA. The germline V gene encodes CDR1 SQVTM and CDR2 ANQGSEA. The CDR3 length is 12 residues. CDR3 amino acids: CSVSQGGFGYTF.